This T cell receptor beta chain was identified during a study of OX40 agonist ivuxolimab in advanced cancers. Study-level background: Ivuxolimab, an agonist antibody against OX40 (CD134), was given to patients. Points from the study as a whole: Some nonresponders likewise displayed low normalized T-cell clonal expansion.

Repertoires were generated with immunoSEQ multiplex PCR, while TCRdb's copy carries only in-frame clones and drops some. The sample records 59,000 or so clones, approximately 82% being singletons. Trimming stripped 5 bases from V and 5 bases from J, with 7 bases between. From germline, CDR1 is MNHEY and CDR2 SMNVEV (reference sequence). This CDR3 comprises 13 residues. For this clone: Its antigen is currently unknown.

The TCR was taken from an adult with an advanced solid tumor such as melanoma, head and neck, liver or kidney cancer. V is TRBV27 and J is TRBJ1-6, with D hard to call. This sample comprised CD4+ or CD8+ T cells sorted from blood, obtained in a trial of the OX40 agonist ivuxolimab. CDR3 residues: CASSRSNNSPLHF. In DNA, the CDR3 is TGTGCCAGCAGTAGATCAAATAATTCACCCCTCCACTTT.